This T cell receptor (beta chain) is drawn from a study of blood T cells in healthy people across ages. Next came a second PCR, run for about 7 to 11 cycles, which used a sample-barcoded 5' primer along with a J-beta primer mix. Every molecule of cDNA carried a tag from a template-switch adaptor with 12 random nucleotides. TCRdb re-called the 5' RACE reads with MiXCR, one entry per CDR3 protein. This table has around 1,900,000 distinct CDR3 sequences, 35% to 50% appearing once. In this sample, this clonotype turned up a few times. What it binds is unknown. Points from the study as a whole: In older individuals, TCR beta diversity per million T cells was lower, falling roughly linearly with age.

Peripheral blood, ten milliliters per donor, was collected. Every sample gave at least 6 micrograms of total RNA when it was extracted. The material sequenced was blood. The TCR was taken from a human donor in good health.

The CDR3 DNA sequence: TGCGCCAGCAGCCGCGAGAACAGGGGGCAGGGGCAGTTCTTC. Protein sequence: CASSRENRGQGQFF. V and J are TRBV5-1 and TRBJ2-1; the match to TRBD1 covers 9 bases. The junction had 11 bases not matched to a gene; V was cut back by 4 bases and J by 12 bases. From germline, CDR1 is SGHRS and CDR2 YFSETQ. The CDR3 extends over 14 amino acids.